These T cell receptor beta chains were read from a single sample in a study of T cells in Graves' hyperthyroidism and ophthalmopathy. TCRdb recomputed calls from the multiplex PCR reads with MiXCR, one row per CDR3 protein. This sample has some 600,000 distinct CDR3 sequences, with about 14% found just once. The sequenced material came from blood. The origin of the receptors is a woman aged 25 to 45 with Graves' hyperthyroidism that later progressed to Graves' ophthalmopathy. The CDR3 runs from the conserved cysteine through the conserved F or W. D genes are given only for firm matches. Only part of the rows carry a size: once, few, many, or a class if the clone is expanded.

v_call,j_call,d_call,clone_size,cdr3_aa,cdr3_nt
TRBV5-1,TRBJ2-1,TRBD1,few,CASTTGEAIMGYEQFF,TGCGCCAGCACGACAGGGGAGGCGATTATGGGCTATGAGCAGTTCTTC
TRBV3-1,TRBJ2-6,NA,many,CASSQVTGVGTVLTF,TGTGCCAGCAGCCAAGTAACCGGGGTAGGGACGGTCCTGACTTTC
TRBV18,TRBJ2-7,TRBD2,once,CASSLSRTSVYEQYF,TGTGCCAGCTCACTCTCCCGGACTAGCGTATACGAGCAGTACTTC
TRBV7-2,TRBJ2-7,TRBD2,NA,CASSPGLAGYGEQYF,TGTGCCAGCAGCCCGGGACTAGCGGGATATGGCGAGCAGTACTTC
TRBV14,TRBJ1-2,NA,many,CASSLSGYSNYGYTF,TGTGCCAGCAGCCTATCAGGGTATAGCAACTATGGCTACACCTTC
TRBV29-1,TRBJ2-1,TRBD2,many,CSVDLGRENEQFF,TGCAGCGTTGATCTCGGGCGGGAGAATGAGCAGTTCTTC
TRBV6-2/TRBV6-3,TRBJ2-7,NA,NA,CASSYRIYEQYF,TGTGCCAGCAGTTACAGAATCTACGAGCAGTACTTC
TRBV7-3,TRBJ2-3,NA,many,CASSFNGGTDTQYF,TGTGCCAGCAGCTTTAACGGGGGCACAGATACGCAGTATTTT
TRBV19,TRBJ1-5,NA,few,CASSTSGALSNQPQHF,TGTGCCAGTAGTACATCCGGCGCACTTAGCAATCAGCCCCAGCATTTT
TRBV27,TRBJ1-2,NA,NA,CASKPFPWGVVWTF,TGTGCCAGCAAACCCTTCCCCTGGGGAGTTGTGTGGACCTTC
TRBV11-1,TRBJ2-2,TRBD2,many,CASSLVAGVYGELFF,TGTGCCAGCAGCTTAGTAGCGGGAGTCTACGGGGAGCTGTTTTTT
TRBV6-1,TRBJ1-1,NA,few,CASSEAGMNTEAFF,TGTGCCAGCAGTGAGGCGGGGATGAACACTGAAGCTTTCTTT
TRBV14,TRBJ2-1,NA,many,CASSQDLAGRHYNEQFF,TGTGCCAGCAGCCAAGATTTGGCGGGCCGGCACTACAATGAGCAGTTCTTC
TRBV11-2,TRBJ1-4,NA,many,CASSFGGSGEKLFF,TGTGCCAGCAGCTTTGGAGGGTCAGGCGAAAAACTGTTTTTT
TRBV11-2,TRBJ2-1,NA,once,CASSLGDGAFSYNEQFF,TGTGCCAGCAGCTTAGGCGACGGGGCGTTCTCCTACAATGAGCAGTTCTTC
TRBV11-1,TRBJ2-1,NA,many,CASSSPPAGSYNEQFF,TGTGCCAGCAGCTCCCCTCCAGCGGGCTCCTACAATGAGCAGTTCTTC
TRBV2,TRBJ2-1,TRBD2,many,CASSESTSGRGEQFF,TGTGCCAGCAGTGAATCGACTAGCGGGAGAGGTGAGCAGTTCTTC
TRBV6-2/TRBV6-3,TRBJ2-5,TRBD1,many,CASSPTGGTETQYF,TGTGCCAGCAGTCCGACAGGGGGCACGGAGACCCAGTACTTC
TRBV10-1,TRBJ2-1,TRBD1,few,CASSDRDRVNEQFF,TGCGCCAGCAGTGACCGGGACAGGGTGAATGAGCAGTTCTTC
TRBV29-1,TRBJ1-2,NA,many,CSVESTGRSHGYTF,TGCAGCGTTGAATCGACAGGAAGATCCCATGGCTACACCTTC
TRBV11-2,TRBJ1-5,NA,many,CASSYGTGNQPQHF,TGTGCCAGCAGCTACGGGACGGGTAATCAGCCCCAGCATTTT
TRBV2,TRBJ2-5,NA,many,CASSVIRGEETQYF,TGTGCCAGCAGTGTGATCAGAGGGGAAGAGACCCAGTACTTC
TRBV18,TRBJ1-1,NA,NA,CASSPNPPGLNTEAFF,TGTGCCAGCTCACCAAATCCACCAGGACTGAACACTGAAGCTTTCTTT
TRBV15,TRBJ2-4,NA,NA,CATSEIFGRQAKNIQYF,TGTGCCACCAGCGAAATCTTTGGGAGACAAGCCAAAAACATTCAGTACTTC
TRBV6-1,TRBJ1-5,NA,many,CASSPPNQPQHF,TGTGCCAGCAGTCCACCTAATCAGCCCCAGCATTTT
TRBV7-2,TRBJ1-2,NA,many,CASSLGPGGYTF,TGTGCCAGCAGCTTAGGACCCGGCGGCTACACCTTC
TRBV15,TRBJ1-1,NA,NA,CATTLQTNTEAFF,TGTGCCACCACCCTCCAAACGAACACTGAAGCTTTCTTT
TRBV3-1,TRBJ2-3,NA,few,CASSLFSADTQYF,TGTGCCAGCAGCCTGTTTTCCGCAGATACGCAGTATTTT
TRBV5-1,TRBJ1-1,TRBD1,many,CASSLEPTGAGTEAFF,TGCGCCAGCAGCTTGGAACCTACAGGGGCCGGGACTGAAGCTTTCTTT
TRBV6-1,TRBJ2-7,TRBD1,many,CASKEYRGPYEQYF,TGTGCCAGTAAAGAGTACAGGGGACCCTACGAGCAGTACTTC
TRBV7-9,TRBJ1-6,NA,few,CASSSQSSYNSPLHF,TGTGCCAGCAGCTCACAGAGCTCCTATAATTCACCCCTCCACTTT
TRBV28,TRBJ1-1,NA,many,CASSLYEVAFF,TGTGCCAGCAGCCTGTATGAGGTCGCTTTCTTT
TRBV12-3/TRBV12-4,TRBJ1-2,TRBD1,many,CASSLGTGVRYTF,TGTGCCAGCAGTTTGGGGACAGGGGTACGCTACACCTTC
TRBV24-1,TRBJ2-3,TRBD1,many,CATSDRRTGATDTQYF,TGTGCCACCAGTGATCGACGGACAGGGGCAACAGATACGCAGTATTTT
TRBV11-2,TRBJ1-2,NA,many,CASSLISSANYGYTF,TGTGCCAGCAGCTTAATTTCGTCTGCTAACTATGGCTACACCTTC
TRBV18,TRBJ2-2,TRBD2,NA,CASSPGLAATGELFF,TGTGCCAGCTCCCCCGGACTAGCGGCTACCGGGGAGCTGTTTTTT
TRBV7-9,TRBJ1-5,NA,many,CASSLETGGNQPQHF,TGTGCCAGCAGCTTAGAGACGGGAGGCAATCAGCCCCAGCATTTT
TRBV2,TRBJ2-1,TRBD2,many,CASTASGSLTAYNEQFF,TGTGCCAGCACCGCTAGCGGGAGTTTAACCGCCTACAATGAGCAGTTCTTC
TRBV5-4,TRBJ2-5,NA,NA,CASSRDSRPETQYF,TGTGCCAGCAGCCGTGACAGCCGCCCAGAGACCCAGTACTTC
TRBV24-1,TRBJ2-7,NA,many,CATSDPGREQYF,TGTGCCACCAGTGACCCTGGGAGGGAGCAGTACTTC
TRBV10-3,TRBJ1-6,NA,many,CAISRPDNNSPLHF,TGTGCCATCAGTCGCCCAGACAATAATTCACCCCTCCACTTT
TRBV6-1,TRBJ2-7,NA,many,CASSQTPAAEQYF,TGTGCCAGCAGTCAGACCCCCGCCGCCGAGCAGTACTTC
TRBV20-1,TRBJ2-1,NA,NA,CSATSGLLNNEQFF,TGCAGTGCTACTTCGGGTCTTCTTAACAATGAGCAGTTCTTC
TRBV24-1,TRBJ2-5,TRBD1,many,CATSAGTGEETQYF,TGTGCCACCAGTGCCGGGACAGGGGAAGAGACCCAGTACTTC
TRBV9,TRBJ1-4,NA,NA,CASSAGILNEKLFF,TGTGCCAGCAGCGCCGGGATCCTTAATGAAAAACTGTTTTTT
TRBV28,TRBJ1-5,NA,few,CASLRTAYNQPQHF,TGTGCCAGCCTCCGGACAGCTTACAATCAGCCCCAGCATTTT
TRBV7-8,TRBJ1-1,NA,many,CASSLQAMNTEAFF,TGTGCCAGCAGCTTACAGGCGATGAACACTGAAGCTTTCTTT
TRBV20-1,TRBJ2-4,NA,few,CSARRDESIQYF,TGCAGTGCTAGAAGGGACGAAAGCATTCAGTACTTC
TRBV7-9,TRBJ2-7,TRBD1,few,CASSLAQGACEQYF,TGTGCCAGCAGCTTAGCTCAGGGGGCCTGCGAGCAGTACTTC
TRBV10-3,TRBJ2-2,TRBD2,once,CAIGSGLAVNTGELFF,TGTGCCATCGGGAGCGGCCTAGCGGTAAACACCGGGGAGCTGTTTTTT